This is a list of T cell receptor beta chains from one sample in a study of cytotoxic CD8 clonotypes in ibrutinib-treated CLL. Clones were read by immunoSEQ multiplex PCR, and TCRdb kept only the in-frame ones, dropping some. This table holds about 140,000 clones, approximately 90% found once. The source material was PBMCs, sampled after 12 months of ibrutinib treatment. These receptors all stem from a human donor with chronic lymphocytic leukemia. Each CDR3 is given with its conserved first and last residue. A D gene is named only where the DNA matches it firmly. Rows may omit the clone size; those that give it use once, few, many or a size class.

d_call	j_call	clone_size	v_call	cdr3_aa	cdr3_nt
-	TRBJ1-5	-	TRBV5-6	CASSLGSVGLGNQPQHF	TGTGCCAGCAGCTTGGGTTCAGTGGGATTGGGCAATCAGCCCCAGCATTTT
-	TRBJ1-2	-	TRBV6-6	CASFIWYYGYTF	TGTGCCAGCTTCATATGGTACTATGGCTACACCTTC
-	TRBJ2-2	-	TRBV27	CASSFLGASRAGELFF	TGTGCCAGCAGTTTCCTGGGGGCCTCCAGGGCCGGGGAGCTGTTTTTT
-	TRBJ1-5	-	TRBV27	CASSSRTDDQPQHF	TGTGCCAGCAGTTCCCGGACGGACGATCAGCCCCAGCATTTT
-	TRBJ1-1	-	TRBV19	CASRNIRQRDEAFF	TGTGCCAGTAGGAATATACGACAGAGAGATGAAGCTTTCTTT
-	TRBJ1-4	-	TRBV28	CASSFRGFRATNEKLFF	TGTGCCAGCAGTTTTCGGGGTTTTCGGGCAACTAATGAAAAACTGTTTTTT
TRBD2	TRBJ2-2	-	TRBV4-3	CASSQTYSSGSRELFF	TGCGCCAGCAGCCAAACGTATTCTAGCGGGAGCAGGGAGCTGTTTTTT
TRBD2	TRBJ2-5	-	TRBV2	CASRAFQRDRGEETQYF	TGTGCCAGCAGAGCCTTCCAGCGGGACCGAGGCGAAGAGACCCAGTACTTC
TRBD2	TRBJ2-6	-	TRBV19	CASSIPGGSGVHFGANVLTF	TGTGCCAGTAGTATACCCGGTGGTAGCGGGGTACACTTCGGGGCCAACGTCCTGACTTTC
-	TRBJ2-1	-	TRBV30	CAWSYSSYNEQFF	TGTGCCTGGAGTTATAGCTCCTACAATGAGCAGTTCTTC
-	TRBJ2-7	-	TRBV5-6	CASSWWRRGLKEQYF	TGTGCCAGCAGCTGGTGGAGGAGGGGGCTAAAGGAGCAGTACTTC
-	TRBJ1-5	-	TRBV19	CASSIDGLQPQHF	TGTGCCAGTAGTATAGATGGGCTTCAGCCCCAGCATTTT
-	TRBJ2-7	-	TRBV15	CATSRVPGHYEQYF	TGTGCCACCAGCAGAGTGCCGGGGCACTACGAGCAGTACTTC
TRBD2	TRBJ2-7	-	TRBV2	CASSSGTSGFSYEQYF	TGTGCCAGCAGTTCGGGGACTAGCGGGTTCTCCTACGAGCAGTACTTC
TRBD2	TRBJ2-1	-	TRBV9	CASSVGTTSSYNEQFF	TGTGCCAGCAGCGTTGGGACTACCAGCTCCTACAATGAGCAGTTCTTC
TRBD1	TRBJ1-1	-	TRBV28	CASSLYRDRVRTNTEAFF	TGTGCCAGCAGTCTTTACCGGGACAGGGTTAGGACGAACACTGAAGCTTTCTTT
-	TRBJ1-4	-	TRBV28	CASSFGEKLFF	TGTGCCAGCAGTTTTGGGGAAAAACTGTTTTTT
-	TRBJ2-1	-	TRBV4-3	CASSHGGSSYNEQFF	TGCGCCAGCAGCCACGGAGGGAGCTCCTACAATGAGCAGTTCTTC
-	TRBJ2-1	once	TRBV6-5	CASSYSASYEQFF	TGTGCCAGCAGTTACTCGGCTAGCTATGAGCAGTTCTTC
TRBD1	TRBJ1-5	-	TRBV28	CASGSSGGGKNQPQHF	TGTGCCAGCGGATCCTCAGGGGGAGGTAAAAATCAGCCCCAGCATTTT
TRBD2	TRBJ2-7	-	TRBV11-3	CASSNGAGAGQYF	TGTGCCAGCAGCAACGGGGCGGGAGCTGGGCAGTACTTC
-	TRBJ2-1	-	TRBV28	CASSSSTSVANEQFF	-
-	TRBJ1-3	-	TRBV7-2	CASSIVGASGNTIYF	TGTGCCAGCAGCATCGTGGGGGCCTCTGGAAACACCATATATTTT
TRBD2	TRBJ2-3	-	TRBV5-5	CASSLEGLAATDTQYF	TGTGCCAGCAGCTTGGAGGGACTAGCGGCCACAGATACGCAGTATTTT
-	TRBJ2-1	-	TRBV21-1	CVGGLAGADEQFF	TGTGTAGGGGGACTAGCGGGAGCAGATGAGCAGTTCTTC
TRBD1	TRBJ2-7	-	TRBV29-1	CSVLGQTSYEQYF	TGCAGCGTGCTGGGACAGACAAGCTACGAGCAGTACTTC
-	TRBJ1-3	-	TRBV5-1	CASSLEQGSGNTIYF	TGCGCCAGCAGCTTGGAGCAGGGCTCTGGAAACACCATATATTTT
-	TRBJ2-5	-	TRBV28	CASSFRGSSGETQYF	TGTGCCAGCAGTTTCAGGGGTTCATCGGGGGAGACCCAGTACTTC
-	TRBJ2-7	-	TRBV9	CASSASIDLIEQYF	TGTGCCAGCAGCGCTTCGATAGATCTCATCGAGCAGTACTTC
-	TRBJ1-1	few	TRBV27	CASSRQSAHTEAFF	TGTGCCAGCAGCAGACAGTCGGCGCACACTGAAGCTTTCTTT
-	TRBJ2-5	-	TRBV19	CASSIREEAQETQYF	TGTGCCAGTAGTATACGTGAAGAAGCCCAAGAGACCCAGTACTTC
-	TRBJ2-7	-	TRBV28	CASSFPGTRLEQYF	TGTGCCAGCAGTTTTCCGGGCACACGCCTCGAGCAGTACTTC
-	TRBJ2-5	-	TRBV28	CASSFTGIYQETQYF	TGTGCCAGCAGTTTTACAGGGATTTACCAAGAGACCCAGTACTTC
-	TRBJ2-5	-	TRBV7-2	CASSPRQLQETQYF	TGTGCCAGCAGCCCAAGACAGCTGCAAGAGACCCAGTACTTC
-	TRBJ2-3	-	TRBV20-1	CSARIGDTQYF	TGCAGTGCTAGAATAGGGGATACGCAGTATTTT
TRBD2	TRBJ2-1	-	TRBV6-1	CASSDRAGLASYNEQFF	TGTGCCAGCAGTGATCGGGCGGGACTAGCCTCCTACAATGAGCAGTTCTTC
-	TRBJ2-7	-	TRBV19	CASSIAVGPPYEQYF	TGTGCCAGTAGTATCGCCGTGGGACCTCCCTACGAGCAGTACTTC
TRBD1	TRBJ2-7	-	TRBV19	CASSIGATGISFYEQYF	TGTGCCAGTAGTATAGGAGCGACAGGGATATCTTTCTACGAGCAGTACTTC
TRBD2	TRBJ2-1	-	TRBV30	CACQTSGSYNEQFF	TGTGCCTGCCAGACTAGCGGGAGCTACAATGAGCAGTTCTTC
-	TRBJ2-3	-	TRBV28	CASRKITDTQYF	TGTGCCAGCAGAAAAATCACAGATACGCAGTATTTT
-	TRBJ2-1	-	TRBV20-1	CSAYHYEQFF	TGCAGTGCTTACCATTATGAGCAGTTCTTC
TRBD2	TRBJ2-2	-	TRBV7-8	CASSLGLGLAGGPGTGELFF	TGTGCCAGCAGCTTAGGCCTTGGACTAGCGGGAGGGCCGGGCACCGGGGAGCTGTTTTTT
TRBD2	TRBJ2-4	once	TRBV2	CASSEREGGKNIQYF	TGTGCCAGCAGTGAGCGGGAGGGTGGCAAAAACATTCAGTACTTC
-	TRBJ2-1	-	TRBV5-4	CASHYRGGNNEQFF	TGTGCCAGCCACTACAGGGGAGGAAACAATGAGCAGTTCTTC
-	TRBJ2-5	-	TRBV2	CASSPRTGQETQYF	TGTGCCTCCTCCCCTCGAACAGGCCAAGAGACCCAGTACTTC
-	TRBJ2-7	-	TRBV27	CASSSRPFLRAYEQYF	TGTGCCAGCAGTTCACGTCCCTTCCTAAGGGCCTACGAGCAGTACTTC
-	TRBJ2-3	-	TRBV28	CASKSSTDTQYF	TGTGCCAGCAAGTCTAGCACAGATACGCAGTATTTT
TRBD2	TRBJ2-1	-	TRBV6-5	CASSNGLAGVDEQFF	TGTGCCAGCAGTAACGGACTAGCGGGGGTCGATGAGCAGTTCTTC
-	TRBJ1-5	-	TRBV6-5	CASSIEVNQPQHF	TGTGCCAGCTCTATCGAGGTTAATCAGCCCCAGCATTTT
-	TRBJ1-2	-	TRBV21-1	CASSKRGTSDGYTF	TGTGCCAGCAGCAAAAGGGGGACATCGGATGGCTACACCTTC
-	TRBJ2-7	-	TRBV30	CAWSVIGSYEQYF	TGTGCCTGGAGTGTAATAGGCTCCTACGAGCAGTACTTC
TRBD2	TRBJ2-7	once	TRBV5-1	CASSLEPTSGRSYEQYF	TGCGCCAGCAGCTTGGAGCCCACTAGCGGGAGGTCCTACGAGCAGTACTTC
-	TRBJ2-3	-	TRBV30	CAWSVGVNYFDTQYF	TGTGCCTGGAGTGTGGGGGTGAATTACTTCGATACGCAGTATTTT
-	TRBJ1-2	-	TRBV19	CASSAGPPIYYGYTF	TGTGCCAGTAGTGCCGGGCCGCCAATTTACTATGGCTACACCTTC